This TCR beta chain emerged from a study of blood T cell repertoires in COVID-19. Study-wide context: Spain, Italy and the United States supplied samples that represented acute and convalescent COVID-19.

The assay was immunoSEQ multiplex PCR, and TCRdb's table has in-frame clones only and misses some. Of tens of thousands of clones in the sample, about four fifths were seen once. V lost 3 bases, J lost 4 bases, and 6 bases stayed unmatched. Germline CDR1 KGHSH, CDR2 LQKENI. CDR3 length equals 18 residues. This TCR derives from a human donor in a cohort sampled during active COVID-19. This chain connects TRBV18 to TRBJ2-2; 15 bases are shared with TRBD2. The specimen sequenced was peripheral blood. The CDR3 bases are TGTGCCAGCTCACCTCGGGGACTAGCGGGAGGATCCACCGGGGAGCTGTTTTTT. This encodes CASSPRGLAGGSTGELFF.